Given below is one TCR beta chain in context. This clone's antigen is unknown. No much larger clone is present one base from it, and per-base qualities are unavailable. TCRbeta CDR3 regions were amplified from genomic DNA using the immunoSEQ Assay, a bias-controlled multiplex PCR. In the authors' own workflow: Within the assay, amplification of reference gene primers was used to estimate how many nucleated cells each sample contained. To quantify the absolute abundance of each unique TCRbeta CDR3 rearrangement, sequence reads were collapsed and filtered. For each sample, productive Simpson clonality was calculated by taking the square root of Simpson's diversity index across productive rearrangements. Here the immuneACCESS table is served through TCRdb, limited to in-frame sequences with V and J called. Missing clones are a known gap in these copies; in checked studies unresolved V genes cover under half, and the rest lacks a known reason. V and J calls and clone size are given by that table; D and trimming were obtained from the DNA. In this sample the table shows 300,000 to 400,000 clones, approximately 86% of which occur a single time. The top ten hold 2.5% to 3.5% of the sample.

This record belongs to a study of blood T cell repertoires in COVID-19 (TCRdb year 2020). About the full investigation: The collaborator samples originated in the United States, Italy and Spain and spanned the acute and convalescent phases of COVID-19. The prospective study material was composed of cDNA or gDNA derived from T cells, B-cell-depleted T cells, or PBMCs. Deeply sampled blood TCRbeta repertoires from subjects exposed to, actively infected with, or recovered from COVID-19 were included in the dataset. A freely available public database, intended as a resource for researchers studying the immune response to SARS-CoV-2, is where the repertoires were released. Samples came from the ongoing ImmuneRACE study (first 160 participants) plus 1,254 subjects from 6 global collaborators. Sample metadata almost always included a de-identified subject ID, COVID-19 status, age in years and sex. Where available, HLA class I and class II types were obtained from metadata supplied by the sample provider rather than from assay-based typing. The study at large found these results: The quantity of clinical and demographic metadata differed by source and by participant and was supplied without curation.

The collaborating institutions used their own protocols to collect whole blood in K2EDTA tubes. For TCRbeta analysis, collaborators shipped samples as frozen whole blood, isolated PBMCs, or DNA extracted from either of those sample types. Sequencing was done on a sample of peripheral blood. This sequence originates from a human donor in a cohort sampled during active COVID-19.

In nucleotides, the sequence is TGTGCCACCCTCCTGACAGGGGAAGAGACCCAGTACTTC. Its translation reads: CATLLTGEETQYF. The chain is encoded by TRBV28 joined to TRBJ2-5, and TRBD1 aligns with 8 junction nucleotides. Compared with germline, V lacks 10 bases and J lacks 3 bases; bases without a gene match: 7. The CDR3 sequence holds 13 residues, the cysteine and phenylalanine included. Kept here is only the CDR3 DNA, which spans 39 bases and is read in frame from base 1. As encoded in the germline V gene, CDR1 is MDHEN while CDR2 is SYDVKM.